Listed below are T cell receptor beta chains from one sample, sequenced in a study of T cells after yellow fever vaccination. One entry per CDR3 protein results from TCRdb running MiXCR on the 5' RACE reads. The table includes hundreds of thousands of distinct CDR3 sequences, around 9.3% detected once. The specimen comprised CD4+ T cells sorted from PBMCs, sampled 5 days after the yellow fever booster vaccination. All receptors come from a man aged 18 to 29 who received the YFV17D yellow fever vaccine. The CDR3 runs from the conserved cysteine through the conserved F or W. D genes are given only for firm matches. Clone size is shown for a subset of rows, as once, few, many or a class of expanded clone.

V	size	J	length	D	CDR3	DNA
TRBV7-9	-	TRBJ1-6	15	TRBD1	CASSLEGAIDSPLHF	TGTGCCAGCAGCTTAGAGGGGGCGATTGATTCACCCCTCCACTTT
TRBV20-1	few	TRBJ1-6	16	-	CSARVGADSYNSPLHF	TGCAGTGCTAGAGTTGGGGCCGACAGCTATAATTCACCCCTCCACTTT
TRBV6-2/TRBV6-3	few	TRBJ2-1	11	TRBD1	CASSHRDRQFF	TGTGCCAGCAGTCACCGGGACAGGCAATTCTTC
TRBV5-5	many	TRBJ2-1	16	TRBD2	CASSLGLAGVYNEQFF	TGTGCCAGCAGCTTGGGACTAGCGGGGGTCTACAATGAGCAGTTCTTC
TRBV4-3	-	TRBJ1-2	15	TRBD1	CASSLVGTGNYGYTF	TGCGCCAGCAGCCTCGTCGGGACAGGAAACTATGGCTACACCTTC
TRBV7-2	many	TRBJ1-1	15	-	CASSLDWGGFTEAFF	TGTGCCAGCAGCTTAGATTGGGGGGGCTTCACTGAAGCTTTCTTT
TRBV7-9	many	TRBJ2-7	16	TRBD1	CASSLALGQGAREQYF	TGTGCCAGCAGCTTAGCGTTAGGACAGGGGGCGCGCGAGCAGTACTTC
TRBV5-5	many	TRBJ1-4	17	-	CASSRPAALESNEKLFF	TGTGCCAGCAGCCGACCGGCCGCCCTTGAGTCTAATGAAAAACTGTTTTTT
TRBV15	many	TRBJ2-7	15	TRBD1	CATSGQGLSSYEQYF	TGTGCCACCAGCGGACAGGGACTTAGCTCCTACGAGCAGTACTTC
TRBV12-5	-	TRBJ2-1	13	TRBD2	CASYREGLNEQFF	TGTGCTAGCTATCGGGAGGGGCTCAATGAGCAGTTCTTC
TRBV7-9	-	TRBJ2-1	14	-	CAGSLSQVGGEQFF	TGTGCCGGCAGCTTGTCGCAGGTTGGCGGTGAGCAGTTCTTC
TRBV12-3/TRBV12-4	-	TRBJ2-5	16	TRBD1	CASSLGTGKKGETQYF	TGTGCCAGCAGTTTGGGGACAGGGAAGAAGGGGGAGACCCAGTACTTC
TRBV12-3/TRBV12-4	-	TRBJ2-5	13	-	CASRLGGAETQYF	TGTGCCAGCAGGCTAGGAGGGGCAGAGACCCAGTACTTC
TRBV18	-	TRBJ2-1	12	-	CASSPDSGQQFF	TGTGCCAGCTCTCCGGACTCCGGGCAGCAGTTCTTC
TRBV18	-	TRBJ1-6	19	-	CASSLVGFVSLGKYSPLHF	TGTGCCAGCTCACTTGTGGGGTTCGTGAGTCTCGGAAAATATTCACCCCTCCACTTT
TRBV27	-	TRBJ2-5	15	TRBD2	CASSNLAGGRMTQYF	TGTGCCAGCAGTAACCTTGCGGGGGGGCGTATGACCCAGTACTTC
TRBV10-3	few	TRBJ1-3	18	-	CAISESFLDSYSGNTIYF	TGTGCCATCAGTGAAAGTTTCCTGGACAGCTACTCTGGAAACACCATATATTTT
TRBV5-6	-	TRBJ2-2	15	TRBD1	CASSSTGWDTGELFF	TGTGCCAGCAGCTCGACAGGGTGGGACACCGGGGAGCTGTTTTTT
TRBV7-8	-	TRBJ2-4	16	-	CASSLVVWGTKNIQYF	TGTGCCAGCAGCTTAGTTGTGTGGGGAACCAAAAACATTCAGTACTTC
TRBV7-9	few	TRBJ1-6	14	-	CASSLAGDESPLHF	TGTGCCAGCAGCTTAGCGGGGGATGAGTCACCCCTCCACTTT
TRBV4-2	-	TRBJ2-5	14	-	CASSQVSSKETQYF	TGTGCCAGCAGCCAAGTTTCTAGCAAAGAGACCCAGTACTTC
TRBV20-1	-	TRBJ2-5	14	TRBD2	CSATPTSGVETQYF	TGCAGTGCTACCCCGACTAGCGGGGTAGAGACCCAGTACTTC
TRBV6-6	-	TRBJ1-4	18	TRBD1	CASIPGQGKLMTNEKLFF	TGTGCCAGCATCCCGGGACAGGGAAAGCTCATGACTAATGAAAAACTGTTTTTT
TRBV5-6	many	TRBJ1-5	13	-	CASSLGLHQPQHF	TGTGCCAGCAGCTTGGGGCTACATCAGCCCCAGCATTTT
TRBV10-3	-	TRBJ1-4	16	TRBD1	CAISGQGATTNEKLFF	TGTGCCATCAGCGGACAGGGGGCTACAACTAATGAAAAACTGTTTTTT
TRBV4-3	few	TRBJ1-3	15	-	CASSQAGTFGNTIYF	TGCGCCAGCAGCCAAGCGGGGACTTTTGGAAACACCATATATTTT
TRBV12-3/TRBV12-4	few	TRBJ2-5	15	-	CASSPVRGFQETQYF	TGTGCCAGCAGTCCCGTCCGGGGATTCCAAGAGACCCAGTACTTC
TRBV9	-	TRBJ1-3	15	-	CASSAGAGVGNTIYF	TGTGCCAGCAGTGCAGGGGCCGGCGTTGGAAACACCATATATTTT
TRBV11-2	-	TRBJ2-1	15	TRBD2	CASSLVGGGAGEQFF	TGTGCCAGCAGCTTAGTCGGCGGGGGGGCAGGCGAGCAGTTCTTC
TRBV11-2	few	TRBJ2-1	13	-	CASSSDYYNEQFF	TGTGCCAGCAGCTCCGACTACTACAATGAGCAGTTCTTC
TRBV5-1	few	TRBJ2-1	13	-	CASSQGPFNEQFF	TGCGCCAGCAGCCAAGGACCGTTCAATGAGCAGTTCTTC
TRBV29-1	-	TRBJ1-2	12	TRBD1	CSVGGQGYGYTF	TGCAGCGTTGGGGGACAGGGCTATGGCTACACCTTC
TRBV20-1	-	TRBJ1-5	17	TRBD1	CSASWGQGFGPNQPQHF	TGCAGTGCTAGTTGGGGACAGGGGTTCGGTCCCAATCAGCCCCAGCATTTT
TRBV6-1	-	TRBJ2-2	13	-	CAINGEYTGELFF	TGTGCCATCAACGGGGAGTACACCGGGGAGCTGTTTTTT
TRBV5-1	-	TRBJ2-5	13	TRBD2	CASTSGLQETQYF	TGCGCCAGCACTAGCGGCCTACAAGAGACCCAGTACTTC
TRBV20-1	-	TRBJ2-7	15	TRBD2	CSARLDKRGGWEQYF	TGCAGTGCTAGATTAGATAAGCGGGGGGGTTGGGAGCAGTACTTC
TRBV12-3/TRBV12-4	-	TRBJ2-6	15	TRBD2	CASSSRGVGANVLTF	TGTGCCAGCAGTTCACGGGGGGTTGGGGCCAACGTCCTGACTTTC
TRBV29-1	many	TRBJ2-3	15	TRBD1	CSVGRGTGLPDTQYF	TGCAGCGTAGGGCGCGGGACAGGCCTGCCAGATACGCAGTATTTT
TRBV4-2	many	TRBJ2-1	14	TRBD2	CASSPGGSSNEQFF	TGTGCCAGCAGCCCCGGGGGGAGCAGCAATGAGCAGTTCTTC
TRBV4-2	-	TRBJ1-6	17	TRBD1	CASSKTGTGSYNSPLHF	TGTGCCAGCAGCAAGACCGGGACAGGGTCGTATAATTCACCCCTCCACTTT
TRBV6-5	-	TRBJ1-5	15	-	CASSYRGGGREPQHF	TGTGCCAGCAGTTATCGGGGCGGAGGGCGGGAGCCCCAGCATTTT
TRBV2	-	TRBJ2-1	13	-	CASSEGQENEQFF	TGTGCCAGCAGTGAAGGGCAGGAGAATGAGCAGTTCTTC
TRBV24-1	once	TRBJ1-5	15	-	CATSDSLQGNQPQHF	TGTGCCACCAGTGATTCCCTTCAGGGCAATCAGCCCCAGCATTTT
TRBV19	-	TRBJ1-1	14	-	CASRRLDRNTEAFF	TGTGCCAGTAGACGTTTGGACCGCAACACTGAAGCTTTCTTT
TRBV12-3/TRBV12-4	-	TRBJ1-5	14	-	CASSEGSSRGPQHF	TGTGCCAGCAGCGAGGGCAGCTCGAGGGGGCCCCAGCATTTT
TRBV7-6	many	TRBJ1-6	16	-	CASSLRQGDDGSPLHF	TGTGCCAGCAGCTTAAGGCAGGGCGACGATGGATCACCCCTCCACTTT
TRBV29-1	-	TRBJ2-3	13	TRBD2	CSVEAGGLHTQYF	TGCAGCGTTGAAGCGGGGGGATTACATACGCAGTATTTT
TRBV5-1	many	TRBJ1-4	16	-	CASSELGLGDNEKLFF	TGCGCCAGCAGCGAGCTTGGCTTGGGGGATAATGAAAAACTGTTTTTT
TRBV6-2/TRBV6-3	-	TRBJ1-1	15	-	CASSYPINWGTEAFF	TGTGCCAGCAGTTATCCCATAAATTGGGGGACTGAAGCTTTCTTT
TRBV6-5	few	TRBJ1-1	14	-	CASSYSGVYTEAFF	TGTGCCAGCAGTTATTCAGGGGTCTACACTGAAGCTTTCTTT